This entry concerns a single T cell receptor (beta chain). The target antigen is unknown. This record belongs to a study of pediatric ulcerative colitis. Sequencing was at survey level. Up to 500,000 reads were sequenced per sample. Libraries were prepared by immunoSEQ multiplex PCR; TCRdb keeps only in-frame clonotypes and omits some of them. The sample holds more than 45,000 clones; 87% are singletons and the top ten take roughly 1.5%. Study results and caveats: Blood-rectal clonal overlap within each person was significantly higher in ulcerative colitis patients than controls.

CDR1 MDHEN and CDR2 SYDVKM come from the germline V gene. V was shortened by 6 bases and J by 5 bases, with 16 bases between the two germline ends. The CDR3 covers 14 residues. The sample comprised blood. This TCR came from a boy between 10 and 17 years old who was a control in a study of pediatric ulcerative colitis. V usage is TRBV28 and J usage is TRBJ1-2; no clear D gene. CDR3 in DNA: TGTGCCAGCAGGACGTCAGGAGCAAGTTATGGCTACACCTTC. This codes for CASRTSGASYGYTF.